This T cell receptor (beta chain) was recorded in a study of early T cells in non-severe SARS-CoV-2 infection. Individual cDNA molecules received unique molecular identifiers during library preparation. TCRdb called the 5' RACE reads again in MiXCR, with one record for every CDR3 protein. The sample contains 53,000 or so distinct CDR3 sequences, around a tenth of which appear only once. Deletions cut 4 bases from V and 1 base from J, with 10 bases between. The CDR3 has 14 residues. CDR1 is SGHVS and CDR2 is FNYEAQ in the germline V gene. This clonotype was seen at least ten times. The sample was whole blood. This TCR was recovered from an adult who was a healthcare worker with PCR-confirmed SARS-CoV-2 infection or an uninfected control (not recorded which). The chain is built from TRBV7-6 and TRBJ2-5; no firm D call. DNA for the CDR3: TGTGCCAGCAGCTCGGGCAGCCTCCAAGAGACCCAGTACTTC. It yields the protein CASSSGSLQETQYF.